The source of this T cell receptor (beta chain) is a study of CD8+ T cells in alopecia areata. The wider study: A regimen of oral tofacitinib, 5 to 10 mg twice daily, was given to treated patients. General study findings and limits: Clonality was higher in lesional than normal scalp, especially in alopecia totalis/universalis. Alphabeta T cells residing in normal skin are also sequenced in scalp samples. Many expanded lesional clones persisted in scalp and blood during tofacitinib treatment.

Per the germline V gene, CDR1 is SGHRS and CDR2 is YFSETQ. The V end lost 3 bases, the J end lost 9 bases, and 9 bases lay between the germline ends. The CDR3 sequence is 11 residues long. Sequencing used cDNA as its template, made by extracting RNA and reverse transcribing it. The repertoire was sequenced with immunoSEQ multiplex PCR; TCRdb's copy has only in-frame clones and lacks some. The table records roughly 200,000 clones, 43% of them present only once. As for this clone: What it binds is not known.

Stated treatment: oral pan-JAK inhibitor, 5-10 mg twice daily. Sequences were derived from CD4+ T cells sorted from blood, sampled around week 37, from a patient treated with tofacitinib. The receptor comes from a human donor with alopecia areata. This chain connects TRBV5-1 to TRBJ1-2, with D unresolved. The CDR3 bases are TGCGCCAGCAGCTCGGACCGGAGCTACACCTTC. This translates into CASSSDRSYTF.